A selection of T cell receptor beta chains follows, all from one sample in a study of cytomegalovirus exposure and HLA in healthy donors. Some clones are missing from TCRdb's copy, which holds only in-frame ones; the method was immunoSEQ multiplex PCR. The sample has 55,000 to 75,000 clones, around 70% seen once. What was sequenced was PBMCs. These receptor sequences come from a human donor in good health. CDR3s include the opening cysteine and the closing phenylalanine or tryptophan. Fields, in order: clone size, V gene, J gene, D gene, CDR3 DNA, CDR3 protein. The D gene is left open where the match is weak. Only some rows state a clone size, as once, few, many or a class for expanded clones.

abundance: few
v_gene: TRBV30
j_gene: TRBJ2-7
d_gene: TRBD1
CDR3nt: TGTGCCTGGAATGTTAAGACAGGGGGCCGATCTTGGCAGTACTTC
CDR3aa: CAWNVKTGGRSWQYF

abundance: .
v_gene: TRBV6-1
j_gene: TRBJ1-5
d_gene: TRBD1
CDR3nt: TGTGCCAGCAGAGGACAGGGAGGCAATCAGCCCCAGCATTTT
CDR3aa: CASRGQGGNQPQHF

abundance: .
v_gene: TRBV7-8
j_gene: TRBJ2-3
d_gene: TRBD2
CDR3nt: TGTGCCAGCAGCTTAGCTTTGGGGCTAGCGGGGTCTGATGACGGCACAGATACGCAGTATTTT
CDR3aa: CASSLALGLAGSDDGTDTQYF

abundance: .
v_gene: TRBV13
j_gene: TRBJ2-7
d_gene: .
CDR3nt: TGTGCCAGCAGCTTGAGGCTACCCCCGCGTGAGCAGTACTTC
CDR3aa: CASSLRLPPREQYF

abundance: .
v_gene: TRBV5-5
j_gene: TRBJ2-1
d_gene: TRBD2
CDR3nt: TGTGCCAGCACCCTCGGGGGGTACAATGAGCAGTTCTTC
CDR3aa: CASTLGGYNEQFF

abundance: .
v_gene: TRBV4-2
j_gene: TRBJ1-2
d_gene: TRBD1
CDR3nt: TGTGCCAGCAGCCGGGACAGGGGAAACTATGGCTACACCTTC
CDR3aa: CASSRDRGNYGYTF

abundance: .
v_gene: TRBV6-1
j_gene: TRBJ2-7
d_gene: TRBD1
CDR3nt: TGTGCCAGCAGTGACTACGGGACAGGCGACTCCTACGAGCAGTACTTC
CDR3aa: CASSDYGTGDSYEQYF

abundance: .
v_gene: TRBV27
j_gene: TRBJ1-1
d_gene: .
CDR3nt: TGTGCCAGCAGTTTACAGGGGCAGGGATTCAGTGAAGCTTTCTTT
CDR3aa: CASSLQGQGFSEAFF

abundance: once
v_gene: TRBV11-2
j_gene: TRBJ1-1
d_gene: .
CDR3nt: TGTGCCAGCAGCTTAGAGCGCGGCACTGAAGCTTTCTTT
CDR3aa: CASSLERGTEAFF

abundance: few
v_gene: TRBV25-1
j_gene: TRBJ1-1
d_gene: .
CDR3nt: TGTGCCAGCAGTGAACCACAGGGGAACACTGAAGCTTTCTTT
CDR3aa: CASSEPQGNTEAFF

abundance: .
v_gene: TRBV2
j_gene: TRBJ1-1
d_gene: .
CDR3nt: TGTGCCAGCAGTGAAGAAGCGAACACTGAAGCTTTCTTT
CDR3aa: CASSEEANTEAFF

abundance: once
v_gene: TRBV30
j_gene: TRBJ2-4
d_gene: .
CDR3nt: TGTGCCTGGAGTTCCCGGACGGGCCCGGGACTAAACATTCAGTACTTC
CDR3aa: CAWSSRTGPGLNIQYF

abundance: few
v_gene: TRBV7-2
j_gene: TRBJ2-6
d_gene: .
CDR3nt: TGTGCCAGCAGCTTACGTAGCCACTCTGGGGCCAACGTCCTGACTTTC
CDR3aa: CASSLRSHSGANVLTF

abundance: .
v_gene: TRBV5-4
j_gene: TRBJ2-7
d_gene: .
CDR3nt: TGTGCCAGCAGCTCGGCCCCAGGCTACGAGCAGTACTTC
CDR3aa: CASSSAPGYEQYF

abundance: .
v_gene: TRBV5-5
j_gene: TRBJ2-7
d_gene: .
CDR3nt: TGTGCCAGCAGCTTGGGGGGCACCTCCTCCTACGAGCAGTACTTC
CDR3aa: CASSLGGTSSYEQYF

abundance: .
v_gene: TRBV7-9
j_gene: TRBJ2-1
d_gene: TRBD2
CDR3nt: TGTGCCAGCAGCCGGACTAGCGGGGAAAGCTCCTACAATGAGCAGTTCTTC
CDR3aa: CASSRTSGESSYNEQFF

abundance: .
v_gene: TRBV5-3
j_gene: TRBJ1-5
d_gene: .
CDR3nt: TGTGCCAGAAGCCGGCGGGACGAAGGTAGCAGCAATCAGCCCCAGCATTTT
CDR3aa: CARSRRDEGSSNQPQHF

abundance: once
v_gene: TRBV30
j_gene: TRBJ1-6
d_gene: .
CDR3nt: TGTGCCTGGACACTCGTATCTAATTCACCCCTCCACTTT
CDR3aa: CAWTLVSNSPLHF

abundance: .
v_gene: TRBV6-6
j_gene: TRBJ2-2
d_gene: TRBD1
CDR3nt: TGTGCCAGCAGTCGACAGGGGAACACCGGGGAGCTGTTTTTT
CDR3aa: CASSRQGNTGELFF

abundance: .
v_gene: TRBV7-9
j_gene: TRBJ1-2
d_gene: .
CDR3nt: TGTGCCAGCAGCCGATTTCAAGGGGACTCCCAGAAAGGTGGCTACACCTTC
CDR3aa: CASSRFQGDSQKGGYTF

abundance: once
v_gene: TRBV5-1
j_gene: TRBJ1-1
d_gene: .
CDR3nt: TGCGCCAGCAGCTTGGGGGGAGGGAACGGTGAAGCTTTCTTT
CDR3aa: CASSLGGGNGEAFF

abundance: .
v_gene: TRBV30
j_gene: TRBJ1-5
d_gene: .
CDR3nt: TGTGCCTGGAGTGACGGCTTGGGCCAGCCCCAGCATTTT
CDR3aa: CAWSDGLGQPQHF

abundance: .
v_gene: TRBV30
j_gene: TRBJ2-1
d_gene: TRBD1
CDR3nt: TGTGCCTGGAGCCCGGACAGGGCGACCCTATCTTACAATGAGCAGTTCTTC
CDR3aa: CAWSPDRATLSYNEQFF

abundance: once
v_gene: TRBV13
j_gene: TRBJ1-1
d_gene: TRBD1
CDR3nt: TGTGCCAGCAGCCAAGGGACAGAGTCTCATGAAGCTTTCTTT
CDR3aa: CASSQGTESHEAFF

abundance: .
v_gene: TRBV29-1
j_gene: TRBJ2-3
d_gene: .
CDR3nt: TGCAGCGTGGAGAGATCCACAGATACGCAGTATTTT
CDR3aa: CSVERSTDTQYF

abundance: .
v_gene: TRBV30
j_gene: TRBJ1-3
d_gene: .
CDR3nt: TGTGCCTGGAGTCGAATGAGGAACTCTGGAAACACCATATATTTT
CDR3aa: CAWSRMRNSGNTIYF

abundance: .
v_gene: TRBV30
j_gene: TRBJ2-3
d_gene: TRBD2
CDR3nt: TGTGCCTGGAGACGGGGCGTAGCGGGAGCATTATCTAGCACAGATACGCAGTATTTT
CDR3aa: CAWRRGVAGALSSTDTQYF

abundance: .
v_gene: TRBV7-3
j_gene: TRBJ2-3
d_gene: .
CDR3nt: TGTGCCAGCAGCTTCAGGGGATTCACAGATACGCAGTATTTT
CDR3aa: CASSFRGFTDTQYF

abundance: .
v_gene: TRBV28
j_gene: TRBJ1-1
d_gene: TRBD1
CDR3nt: TGTGCCAGCAGCCATGACAGGGTACAGGAAGCTTTCTTT
CDR3aa: CASSHDRVQEAFF

abundance: few
v_gene: TRBV5-6
j_gene: TRBJ2-1
d_gene: TRBD1
CDR3nt: TGTGCCAGCATAAAGGGGGCAAATGAGCAGTTCTTC
CDR3aa: CASIKGANEQFF

abundance: .
v_gene: TRBV7-3
j_gene: TRBJ1-1
d_gene: TRBD1
CDR3nt: TGTGCCAGCAGCAACGGACAGGGCGGAACTGAAGCTTTCTTT
CDR3aa: CASSNGQGGTEAFF

abundance: .
v_gene: TRBV7-8
j_gene: TRBJ2-3
d_gene: .
CDR3nt: TGTGCCAGCGGACTAACGGGCGTCAGCACAGATACGCAGTATTTT
CDR3aa: CASGLTGVSTDTQYF

abundance: few
v_gene: TRBV28
j_gene: TRBJ2-7
d_gene: TRBD2
CDR3nt: TGTGCCAGCAGTCCCATACTAGCGGAGACCCCGTACGAGCAGTACTTC
CDR3aa: CASSPILAETPYEQYF

abundance: .
v_gene: TRBV6-4
j_gene: TRBJ1-5
d_gene: .
CDR3nt: TGTGCCAGCAGTGAACAGGCGAATAGCAATCAGCCCCAGCATTTT
CDR3aa: CASSEQANSNQPQHF

abundance: .
v_gene: TRBV18
j_gene: TRBJ2-3
d_gene: TRBD1
CDR3nt: TGTGCCAGCTCATGGGACAGGGGGTCCACAGATACGCAGTATTTT
CDR3aa: CASSWDRGSTDTQYF

abundance: .
v_gene: TRBV6-5
j_gene: TRBJ2-7
d_gene: TRBD1
CDR3nt: TGTGCCAGCAGCCAGTCCGGGACAGGGGGCTACGAGCAGTACTTC
CDR3aa: CASSQSGTGGYEQYF

abundance: .
v_gene: TRBV21-1
j_gene: TRBJ2-7
d_gene: .
CDR3nt: TGTGCCAGCAGCAAAGAGGGGACTAGCGGGACCCGGGGGGAGCAGTACTTC
CDR3aa: CASSKEGTSGTRGEQYF

abundance: .
v_gene: TRBV7-3
j_gene: TRBJ2-1
d_gene: TRBD2
CDR3nt: TGTGCCAGCAGCTTATTTCTAGCGGAGTACAATGAGCAGTTCTTC
CDR3aa: CASSLFLAEYNEQFF

abundance: once
v_gene: TRBV2
j_gene: TRBJ1-2
d_gene: .
CDR3nt: TGTGCCAGCAGGGACCTCGGGACAAGCTTTAACTATGGCTACACCTTC
CDR3aa: CASRDLGTSFNYGYTF

abundance: .
v_gene: TRBV6-4
j_gene: TRBJ2-3
d_gene: TRBD1
CDR3nt: TGTGCCAGCAGGAGCCAAGGACAGGGGGCCGATACGCAGTATTTT
CDR3aa: CASRSQGQGADTQYF

abundance: .
v_gene: TRBV5-8
j_gene: TRBJ2-2
d_gene: .
CDR3nt: TGTGCCAGCAGCTTGGACATTAACACCGGGGAGCTGTTTTTT
CDR3aa: CASSLDINTGELFF

abundance: .
v_gene: TRBV10-3
j_gene: TRBJ1-1
d_gene: .
CDR3nt: TGTGCCATCACGCAAACCGCGGGGGGCACTGAAGCTTTCTTT
CDR3aa: CAITQTAGGTEAFF

abundance: .
v_gene: TRBV30
j_gene: TRBJ1-1
d_gene: .
CDR3nt: TGTGCCTGGGCGACCGAGGACACTGAAGCTTTCTTT
CDR3aa: CAWATEDTEAFF

abundance: .
v_gene: TRBV25-1
j_gene: TRBJ2-5
d_gene: .
CDR3nt: TGTGCCAGCAGTGAAAGGAGGTACAGTGCCCAGGAGACCCAGTACTTC
CDR3aa: CASSERRYSAQETQYF